This T cell receptor beta chain was identified in a study of PD-1 blockade in classical Hodgkin lymphoma. Whole-study results and caveats: Lower baseline TCR diversity marked trial partial responders and progressors.

The method was immunoSEQ multiplex PCR; TCRdb's version includes in-frame clones alone and lacks a portion of them. Among roughly 30,000 clones listed, 70% to 80% were seen once. The CDR3 sequence is 17 residues long. The ends were cut back, 0 bases at V and 5 bases at J, with 19 bases in the middle. Per the germline V gene, CDR1 is SNHLY and CDR2 is FYNNEI. With respect to this clone: The antigen is undetermined.

Time point denoted: cycle 4 day 1 (C4D1), after six to seven weeks of nivolumab. Brentuximab vedotin exposure varied, and every patient relapsed after autologous stem cell transplantation. Starting with thawed PBMCs, CD4+ T cells were purified by magnetic negative selection. The V call is TRBV2, the J call TRBJ1-2; the D gene is possibly TRBD1 (5 bases). The TCR sequence derives from a human donor with classical Hodgkin lymphoma. Material: CD4+ T cells from blood, obtained before the fourth cycle of nivolumab. This CDR3 reads CASSEALSGLQGYGYTF. The CDR3 DNA reads as TGTGCCAGCAGTGAAGCGCTTTCGGGGCTTCAGGGTTATGGCTACACCTTC.